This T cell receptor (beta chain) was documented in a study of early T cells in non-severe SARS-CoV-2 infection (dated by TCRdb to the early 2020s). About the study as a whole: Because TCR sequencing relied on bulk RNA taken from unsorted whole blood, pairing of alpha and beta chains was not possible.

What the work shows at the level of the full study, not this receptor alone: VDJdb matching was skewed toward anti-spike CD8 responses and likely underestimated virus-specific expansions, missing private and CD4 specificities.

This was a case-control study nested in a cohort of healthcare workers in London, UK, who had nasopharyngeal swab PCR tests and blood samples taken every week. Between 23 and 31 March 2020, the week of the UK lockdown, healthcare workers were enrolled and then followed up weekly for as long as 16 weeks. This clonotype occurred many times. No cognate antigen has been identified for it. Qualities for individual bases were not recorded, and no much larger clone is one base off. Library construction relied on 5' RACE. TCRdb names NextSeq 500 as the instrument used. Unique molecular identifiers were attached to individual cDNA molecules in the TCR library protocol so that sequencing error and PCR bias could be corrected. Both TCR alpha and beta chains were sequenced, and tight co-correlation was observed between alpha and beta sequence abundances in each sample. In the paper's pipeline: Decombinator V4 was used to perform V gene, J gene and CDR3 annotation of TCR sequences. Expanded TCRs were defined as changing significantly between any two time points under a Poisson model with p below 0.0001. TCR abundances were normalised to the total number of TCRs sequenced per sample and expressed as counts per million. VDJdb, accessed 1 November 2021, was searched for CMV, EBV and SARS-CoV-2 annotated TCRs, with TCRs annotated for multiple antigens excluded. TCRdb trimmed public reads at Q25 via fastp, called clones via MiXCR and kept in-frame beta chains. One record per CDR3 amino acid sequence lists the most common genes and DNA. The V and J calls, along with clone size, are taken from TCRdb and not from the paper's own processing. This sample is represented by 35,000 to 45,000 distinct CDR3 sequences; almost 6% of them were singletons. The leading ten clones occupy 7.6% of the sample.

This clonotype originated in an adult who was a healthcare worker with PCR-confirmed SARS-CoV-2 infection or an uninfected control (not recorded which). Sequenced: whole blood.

The CDR3 sequence is CASSQGGADTQYF. DNA sequence: TGTGCCAGCAGCCAAGGAGGGGCAGATACGCAGTATTTT. Recombination linked TRBV14 to TRBJ2-3, with the D gene tentatively TRBD1 or TRBD2, based on 5 matching bases in each. The CDR3 holds 13 amino acids from the cysteine to the phenylalanine. Left in the record is the CDR3 DNA by itself, 39 bases read in frame from the first base. The germline V gene supplies CDR1 SGHDN and CDR2 FVKESK. V is reduced by 1 base and J by 4 bases, leaving a spacing of 6 bases between them.